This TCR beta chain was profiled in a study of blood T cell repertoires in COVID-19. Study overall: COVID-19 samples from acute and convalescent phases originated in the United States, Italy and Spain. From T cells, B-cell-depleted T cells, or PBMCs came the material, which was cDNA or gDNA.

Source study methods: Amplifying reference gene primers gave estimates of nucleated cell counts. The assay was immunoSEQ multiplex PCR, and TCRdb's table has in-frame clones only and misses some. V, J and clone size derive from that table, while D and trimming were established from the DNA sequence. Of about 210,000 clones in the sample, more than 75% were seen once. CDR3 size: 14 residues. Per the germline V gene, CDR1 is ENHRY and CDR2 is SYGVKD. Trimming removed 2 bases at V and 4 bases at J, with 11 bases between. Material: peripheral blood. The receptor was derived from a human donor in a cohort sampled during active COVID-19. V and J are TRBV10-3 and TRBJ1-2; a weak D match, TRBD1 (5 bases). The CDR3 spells CAISEGATTYGYTF. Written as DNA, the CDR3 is TGTGCCATCAGTGAGGGGGCCACGACCTATGGCTACACCTTC.